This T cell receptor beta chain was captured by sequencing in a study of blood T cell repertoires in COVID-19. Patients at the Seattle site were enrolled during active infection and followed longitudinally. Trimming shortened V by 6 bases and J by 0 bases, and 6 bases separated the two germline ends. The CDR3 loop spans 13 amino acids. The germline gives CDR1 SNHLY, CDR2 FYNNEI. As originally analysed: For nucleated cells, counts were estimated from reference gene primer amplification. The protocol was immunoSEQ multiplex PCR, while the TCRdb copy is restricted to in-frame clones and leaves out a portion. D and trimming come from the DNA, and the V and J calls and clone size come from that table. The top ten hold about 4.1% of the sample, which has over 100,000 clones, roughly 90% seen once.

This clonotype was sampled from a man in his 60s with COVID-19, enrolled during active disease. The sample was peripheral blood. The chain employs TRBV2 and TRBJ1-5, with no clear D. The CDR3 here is CASRDYSNQPQHF. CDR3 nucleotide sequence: TGTGCCAGCAGGGACTATAGCAATCAGCCCCAGCATTTT.